The 17 T cell receptor beta chains below come from one sample, sequenced in a study of long-term antiretroviral therapy in people with HIV. It was version v3.0 of the immunoSEQ assay that was run at survey level. Only in-frame clones appear in the TCRdb table, and some are missing; sequencing was by immunoSEQ multiplex PCR. Of some 35,000 clones listed, 94% are singletons. The material sequenced was unsorted PBMCs, taken 5 to 5.5 years after starting antiretroviral therapy. Receptors were obtained from a woman aged 45 to 65 with HIV.

A remark on this clone: Given a much more abundant clone one base away, this may be a read error. The DNA for the CDR3 is TGTGCCAGCAGGACCGGGACAGGGCCCTACGAGCAGTACTTC. It specifies CASRTGTGPYEQYF. The chain uses TRBV2 and TRBJ2-7; 9 nucleotides align to TRBD1. Germline lookup yields CDR1 SNHLY and CDR2 FYNNEI. V lost 6 bases and J lost 2; bases outside the gene matches: 5. The CDR3 consists of 14 residues.

The V call is TRBV4-3, the J call TRBJ2-4; TRBD1 aligns across 7 bases. The CDR3 sequence is 20 residues long. The germline V gene has CDR1 LGHNA and CDR2 YSLEER. Losses at the gene ends were 4 bases for V and 0 bases for J; bases not matched to a gene: 18. The CDR3 DNA reads as TGCGCCAGCAGCCCCCAAATGAGTCACAGGGGCAAACGAGCCAAAAACATTCAGTACTTC. Translating gives CASSPQMSHRGKRAKNIQYF.

V usage is TRBV4-2 and J usage is TRBJ1-2; TRBD1 matches at 9 bases. The germline V gene has CDR1 LGHNA and CDR2 YNFKEQ. V was clipped by 0 bases and J by 4 bases; unmatched bases: 6. CDR3 length: 16 amino acids. CDR3 in DNA: TGTGCCAGCAGCCAAGACGGGACAGGGAGTCCCTATGGCTACACCTTC. Protein sequence: CASSQDGTGSPYGYTF.

This clone was found once. The rearrangement joins TRBV10-3 to TRBJ2-7; no clear D gene. V was pared by 3 bases and J by 3 bases, with 6 bases between. Germline CDR1 is ENHRY and CDR2 is SYGVKD. The CDR3 is 12 amino acids. The CDR3 coding sequence is TGTGCCATCAGTGACCAGAACTACGAGCAGTACTTC. Translating it yields CAISDQNYEQYF.

The chain is built from TRBV29-1 and TRBJ1-2; a weak D match, TRBD1 (6 bases). Per the germline V gene, CDR1 is SQVTM and CDR2 is ANQGSEA. V lost 7 bases to trimming and J lost 4 bases, with 13 bases between them. The CDR3 sequence is 12 residues long. The CDR3 here is CSAQRGTYGYTF. The CDR3 nucleotides read TGCAGCGCCCAAAGGGGGACCTATGGCTACACCTTC.

The chain employs TRBV7-9 and TRBJ1-3; D remains unclear. In germline, CDR1 is SEHNR, CDR2 FQNEAQ (reference sequence). Trimming cost V 8 bases and J 4 bases, with 6 bases left between them. The CDR3 extends over 11 amino acids. The CDR3 region has the DNA TGTGCCAGCCCCAGGGGAAACACCATATATTTT. Protein sequence: CASPRGNTIYF.

The chain has TRBV27 and TRBJ2-2; the match to TRBD1 covers 8 bases. J gave up 1 base and V 6 bases, and 4 bases lay outside the gene matches. The CDR3 totals 15 residues. Germline-derived CDR1 and CDR2 are MNHEY and SMNVEV (reference sequence). This chain's CDR3 is CASRRQGQNTGELFF. The CDR3 region has the DNA TGTGCCAGCAGACGACAGGGGCAGAACACCGGGGAGCTGTTTTTT.

This chain links TRBV5-6 with TRBJ1-2, with D possibly matching TRBD1 (5 bases). V was pared by 2 bases and J by 2 bases, with 22 bases between. This CDR3 spans 18 amino acids. Germline values: CDR1 SGHDT, CDR2 YYEEEE. CDR3 coding DNA: TGTGCCAGCAGCTTTTACTCGTCGACAGAACAAATCAACTATGGCTACACCTTC. Protein product: CASSFYSSTEQINYGYTF.

The sample holds a few counts of this clone. CDR3 amino acids: CAWSPLGETQYF. CDR3 nucleotide sequence: TGTGCCTGGAGTCCCCTAGGGGAGACCCAGTACTTC. This chain uses TRBV30 with TRBJ2-5, with no clear D. The CDR3 spans 12 residues. V was shortened by 2 bases and J by 5 bases, with 9 bases between the two germline ends. Per germline, CDR1 GTSNPN and CDR2 SVGIG (reference sequence). Together with reference TRBV30 and TRBJ2-5, the CDR3 gives the full variable domain: SQTIHQWPATLVQPVGSPLSLECTVEGTSNPNLYWYRQAAGRGLQLLFYSVGIGQISSEVPQNLSASRPQDRQFILSSKKLLLSDSGFYLCAWSPLGETQYFGPGTRLLVL.

This chain uses TRBV2 with TRBJ2-5; the match to TRBD1 covers 7 bases. Germline-derived CDR1 and CDR2 are SNHLY and FYNNEI. The CDR3 spans 15 residues. Germline trimming cut 6 bases from V and 5 bases from J; bases unmatched to any gene: 12. CDR3 bases: TGTGCCAGCAGAGACGTAACAGGGGCCGGCGAGACCCAGTACTTC. It codes for CASRDVTGAGETQYF. The whole variable domain, remainder taken from reference TRBV2 and TRBJ2-5, is EPEVTQTPSHQVTQMGQEVILRCVPISNHLYFYWYRQILGQKVEFLVSFYNNEISEKSEIFDDQFSVERPDGSNFTLKIRSTKLEDSAMYFCASRDVTGAGETQYFGPGTRLLVL.

This chain links TRBV10-1 with TRBJ2-3; D is perhaps TRBD1 or TRBD2 (5 bases each). Per germline, CDR1 WNHNN and CDR2 SYGVQD (reference sequence). The V end lost 0 bases, the J end lost 2 bases, and 9 bases lay between the germline ends. This CDR3 spans 15 amino acids. The DNA for the CDR3 is TGCGCCAGCAGTGAGTCGAGGGGCAACACAGATACGCAGTATTTT. As protein: CASSESRGNTDTQYF.

J is TRBJ1-3 and V is TRBV7-2; maybe TRBD1 (5 bases). Between the trimmed V and J ends, which lost 5 bases and 4 bases, there was a span of 15 bases. Per germline, CDR1 SGHTA and CDR2 FQGNSA. The CDR3 is 15 amino acids. CDR3 region: CASSARQTQGNTIYF. Here the CDR3 DNA reads TGTGCCAGCAGCGCCAGACAGACGCAGGGAAACACCATATATTTT.

The gene calls are TRBV30 and TRBJ1-5, with 7 bases aligning to TRBD1. The CDR3 contains 14 residues. J was trimmed by 1 base and V by 2 bases; bases with no gene match: 2. CDR1 is GTSNPN and CDR2 is SVGIG in the germline V gene (reference sequence). The CDR3 bases are TGTGCCTGGAGTTCCAGGGGGAGCAATCAGCCCCAGCATTTT. Its translation is CAWSSRGSNQPQHF.

The genes are TRBV5-1 and TRBJ1-2; 7 nucleotides line up with TRBD1. The CDR3 contains 14 residues. Trimming cost V 0 bases and J 7 bases; bases outside gene matches: 6. The V gene's germline CDR1 is SGHRS and CDR2 YFSETQ. CDR3 nucleotide sequence: TGCGCCAGCAGCTTGGCCACAGGGGTTACTGGCTACACCTTC. It specifies CASSLATGVTGYTF.

For this clone: Its ends do not fully match the called genes, so a read error is possible. The CDR3 nucleotides read TGTGCCAGCAGCTCCAACAATGAGCAGTTCTTC. Its translation is CASSSNNEQFF. The chain couples TRBV7-3 to TRBJ2-1; D uncertain. Germline lookup yields CDR1 SGHTA and CDR2 FQGTGA. There are 11 residues in the CDR3.

This chain links TRBV4-1 with TRBJ1-2; no firm D call. Germline V gene data show CDR1 as MGHRA and CDR2 as YSYEKL. The length of the CDR3 is 15 residues. V was clipped by 0 bases and J by 0 bases, with 8 bases between them. The CDR3 reads CASSQDIRANYGYTF. The DNA for the CDR3 is TGCGCCAGCAGCCAAGATATACGAGCTAACTATGGCTACACCTTC.

The gene calls are TRBV5-4 and TRBJ2-7, with a weak D call TRBD1 (6 bases). V was pared by 0 bases and J by 3 bases, with 16 bases between. The CDR3 totals 16 residues. CDR1 is SGHNT and CDR2 is YYREEE in the germline V gene (reference sequence). The CDR3 sequence: CASSLAGQGNSYEQYF. The CDR3 DNA reads TGTGCCAGCAGCTTGGCCGGGCAGGGGAACAGCTACGAGCAGTACTTC.